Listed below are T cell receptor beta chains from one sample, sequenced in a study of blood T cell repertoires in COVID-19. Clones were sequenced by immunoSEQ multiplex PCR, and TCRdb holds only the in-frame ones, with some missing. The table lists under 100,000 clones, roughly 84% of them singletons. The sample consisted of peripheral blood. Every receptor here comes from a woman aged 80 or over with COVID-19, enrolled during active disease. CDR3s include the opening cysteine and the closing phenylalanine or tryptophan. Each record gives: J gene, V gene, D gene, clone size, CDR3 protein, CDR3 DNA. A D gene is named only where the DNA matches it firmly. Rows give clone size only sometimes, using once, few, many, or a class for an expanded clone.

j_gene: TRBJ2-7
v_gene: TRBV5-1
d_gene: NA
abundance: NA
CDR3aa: CASSPQVEQYF
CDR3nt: TGCGCCAGCAGCCCCCAGGTCGAGCAGTACTTC

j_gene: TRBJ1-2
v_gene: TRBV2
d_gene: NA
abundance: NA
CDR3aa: CASTERGLYGYTF
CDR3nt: TGTGCCAGCACCGAACGGGGACTCTATGGCTACACCTTC

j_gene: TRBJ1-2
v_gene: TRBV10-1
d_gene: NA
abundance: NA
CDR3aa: CASSEMRAYGYTF
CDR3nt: TGCGCCAGCAGTGAAATGAGGGCCTATGGCTACACCTTC

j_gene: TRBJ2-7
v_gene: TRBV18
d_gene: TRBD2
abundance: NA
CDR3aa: CASSPNTTSGRVTQQYF
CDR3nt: TGTGCCAGCTCACCGAATACGACTAGCGGGAGGGTAACCCAGCAGTACTTC

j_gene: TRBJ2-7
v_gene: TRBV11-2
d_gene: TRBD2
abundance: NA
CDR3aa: CASSFGLDYEQYF
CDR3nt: TGTGCCAGCAGCTTCGGACTAGACTACGAGCAGTACTTC

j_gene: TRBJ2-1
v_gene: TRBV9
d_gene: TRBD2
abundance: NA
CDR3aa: CASSVGPHSGSSYNEQFF
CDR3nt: TGTGCCAGCAGCGTAGGTCCCCACAGCGGGAGTTCCTACAATGAGCAGTTCTTC

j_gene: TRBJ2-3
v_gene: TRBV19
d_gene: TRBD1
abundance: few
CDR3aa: CASTTGFSVNTQYF
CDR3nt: TGTGCCAGTACGACAGGGTTTTCTGTGAATACGCAGTATTTT

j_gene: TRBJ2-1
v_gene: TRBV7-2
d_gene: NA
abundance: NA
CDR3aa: CASSSGALDEQFF
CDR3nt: TGTGCCAGCAGCTCAGGGGCCCTCGACGAGCAGTTCTTC

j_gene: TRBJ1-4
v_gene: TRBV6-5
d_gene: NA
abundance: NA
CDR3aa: CASSYQFGEKLFF
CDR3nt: TGTGCCAGCAGTTACCAATTCGGTGAAAAACTGTTTTTT

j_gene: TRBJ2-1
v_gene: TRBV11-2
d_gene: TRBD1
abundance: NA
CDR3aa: CASTGGRVDNEQFF
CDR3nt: TGTGCCAGTACAGGGGGCCGGGTGGACAATGAGCAGTTCTTC

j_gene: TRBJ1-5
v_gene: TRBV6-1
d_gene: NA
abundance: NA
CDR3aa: CASSEASQGTIRNQPQHF
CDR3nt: TGTGCCAGCAGTGAAGCATCCCAGGGCACCATACGAAATCAGCCCCAGCATTTT

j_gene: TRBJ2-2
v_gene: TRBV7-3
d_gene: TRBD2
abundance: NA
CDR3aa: CASSLKGGLAANTGELFF
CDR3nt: TGTGCCAGCAGCTTAAAGGGGGGACTAGCGGCGAACACCGGGGAGCTGTTTTTT

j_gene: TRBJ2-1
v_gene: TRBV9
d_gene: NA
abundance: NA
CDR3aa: CASSEDSSYNEQFF
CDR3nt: TGTGCCAGCAGCGAGGACAGCTCCTACAATGAGCAGTTCTTC

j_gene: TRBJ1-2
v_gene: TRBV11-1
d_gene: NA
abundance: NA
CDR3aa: CASSLDLANYGYTF
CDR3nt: TGTGCCAGCAGCCTGGACCTAGCCAACTATGGCTACACCTTC

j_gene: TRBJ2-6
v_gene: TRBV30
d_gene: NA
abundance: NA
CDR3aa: CAWRQEGAPGANVLTF
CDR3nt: TGTGCCTGGAGGCAAGAGGGAGCACCTGGGGCCAACGTCCTGACTTTC

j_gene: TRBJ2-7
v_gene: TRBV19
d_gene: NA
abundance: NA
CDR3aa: CASSRTDRTPYEQYF
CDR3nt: TGTGCCAGTAGTCGGACGGACAGAACCCCCTACGAGCAGTACTTC

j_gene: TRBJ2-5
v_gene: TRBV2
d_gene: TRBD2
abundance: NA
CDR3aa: CASTQTSGASGETQYF
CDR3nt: TGTGCCAGCACCCAGACTAGCGGGGCCTCGGGAGAGACCCAGTACTTC

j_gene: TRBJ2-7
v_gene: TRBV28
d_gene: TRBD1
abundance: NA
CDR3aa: CASAQSSTGGYEQYF
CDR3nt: TGTGCCTCGGCCCAGTCGTCAACAGGGGGGTACGAGCAGTACTTC

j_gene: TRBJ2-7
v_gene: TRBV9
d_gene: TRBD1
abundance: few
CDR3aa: CASSVGGGRSEQYF
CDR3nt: TGTGCCAGCAGCGTAGGAGGGGGCAGGAGCGAGCAGTACTTC

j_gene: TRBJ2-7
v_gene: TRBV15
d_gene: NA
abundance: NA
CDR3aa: CATSRDLTRRQVYEQYF
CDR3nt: TGTGCCACCAGCAGAGATCTAACTCGTAGACAGGTTTACGAGCAGTACTTC

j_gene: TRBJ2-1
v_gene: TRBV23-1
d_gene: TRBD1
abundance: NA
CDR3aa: CASSQSRRGPSLVRSYNEQFF
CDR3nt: TGCGCCAGCAGTCAATCGCGTAGGGGGCCCAGTTTAGTCCGCTCCTACAATGAGCAGTTCTTC

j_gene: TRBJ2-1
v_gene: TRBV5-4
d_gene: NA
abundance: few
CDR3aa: CASSPGLEYNEQFF
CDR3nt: TGTGCCAGCAGCCCAGGACTTGAATACAATGAGCAGTTCTTC

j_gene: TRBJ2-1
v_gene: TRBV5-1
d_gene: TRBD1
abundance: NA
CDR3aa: CASSWGTDNEQFF
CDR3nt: TGCGCCAGCAGCTGGGGGACAGACAATGAGCAGTTCTTC

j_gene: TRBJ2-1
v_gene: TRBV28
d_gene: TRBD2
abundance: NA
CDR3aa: CASSTNLAGGPFF
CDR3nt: TGTGCCAGCAGTACCAATCTAGCGGGAGGGCCGTTCTTC

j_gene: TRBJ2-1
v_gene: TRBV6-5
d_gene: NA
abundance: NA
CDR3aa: CASSYSVSSYNEQFF
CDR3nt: TGTGCCAGCAGTTATTCTGTTAGCTCCTACAATGAGCAGTTCTTC

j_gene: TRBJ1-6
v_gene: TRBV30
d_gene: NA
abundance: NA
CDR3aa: CAWSALGGTPLHF
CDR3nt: TGTGCCTGGAGTGCCCTCGGGGGTACACCCCTCCACTTT

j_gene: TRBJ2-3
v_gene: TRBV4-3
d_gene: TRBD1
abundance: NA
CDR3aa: CASSQDYGTVSTDTQYF
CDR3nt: TGCGCCAGCAGCCAAGATTATGGGACAGTTAGCACAGATACGCAGTATTTT

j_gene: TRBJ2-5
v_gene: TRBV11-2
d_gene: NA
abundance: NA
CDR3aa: CASSLRSGGWETQYF
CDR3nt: TGTGCCAGCAGCTTAAGATCCGGGGGTTGGGAGACCCAGTACTTC

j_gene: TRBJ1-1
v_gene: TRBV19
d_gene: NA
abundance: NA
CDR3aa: CASSISDFRNTEAFF
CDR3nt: TGTGCCAGTAGTATTTCGGACTTCAGGAACACTGAAGCTTTCTTT

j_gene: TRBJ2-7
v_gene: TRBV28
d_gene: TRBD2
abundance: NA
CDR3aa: CASTPLAGPYEQYF
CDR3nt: TGTGCCAGCACCCCACTAGCGGGCCCCTACGAGCAGTACTTC

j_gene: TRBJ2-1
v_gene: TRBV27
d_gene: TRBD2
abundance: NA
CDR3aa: CASSLQALLAGASEQFF
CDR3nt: TGTGCCAGCAGTTTACAGGCGCTACTAGCGGGGGCTTCTGAGCAGTTCTTC

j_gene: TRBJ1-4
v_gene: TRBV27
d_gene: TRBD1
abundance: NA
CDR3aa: CASRQQGARATNEKLFF
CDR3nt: TGTGCCAGCAGGCAGCAGGGGGCCCGGGCAACTAATGAAAAACTGTTTTTT

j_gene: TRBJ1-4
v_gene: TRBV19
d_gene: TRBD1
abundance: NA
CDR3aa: CASSSGTGPSEKLFF
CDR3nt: TGTGCCAGTAGTTCCGGGACAGGGCCTAGTGAAAAACTGTTTTTT

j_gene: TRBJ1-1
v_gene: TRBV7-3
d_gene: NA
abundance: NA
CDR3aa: CASSLAQGPNTEAFF
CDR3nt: TGTGCCAGCAGCTTAGCTCAGGGGCCGAACACTGAAGCTTTCTTT

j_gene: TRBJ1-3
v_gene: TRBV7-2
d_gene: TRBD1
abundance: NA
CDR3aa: CASSLYRGTGNTIYF
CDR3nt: TGTGCCAGCAGCTTATACAGGGGGACTGGAAACACCATATATTTT

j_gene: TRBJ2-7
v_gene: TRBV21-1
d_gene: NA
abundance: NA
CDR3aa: CASSKTGLAGAYEQYF
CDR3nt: TGTGCCAGCAGCAAAACGGGACTAGCGGGAGCCTACGAGCAGTACTTC

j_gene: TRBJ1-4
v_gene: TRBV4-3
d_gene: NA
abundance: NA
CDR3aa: CASSPEAATNEKLFF
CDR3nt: TGCGCCAGCAGCCCCGAGGCGGCAACTAATGAAAAACTGTTTTTT

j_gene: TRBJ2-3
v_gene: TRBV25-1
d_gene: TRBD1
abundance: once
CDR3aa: CASSDTTGSGDTQYF
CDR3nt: TGTGCCAGCAGTGATACGACAGGGTCGGGGGATACGCAGTATTTT

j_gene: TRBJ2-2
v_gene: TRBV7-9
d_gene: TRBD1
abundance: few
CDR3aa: CASSLTGGSTGELFF
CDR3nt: TGTGCCAGCAGCTTAACAGGGGGAAGCACCGGGGAGCTGTTTTTT

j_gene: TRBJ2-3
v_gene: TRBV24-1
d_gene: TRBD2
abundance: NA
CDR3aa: CATSVGGASDTQYF
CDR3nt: TGTGCCACCAGTGTCGGGGGGGCTTCAGATACGCAGTATTTT

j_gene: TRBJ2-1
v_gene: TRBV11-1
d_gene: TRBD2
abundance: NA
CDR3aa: CASSSGLAGASEQFF
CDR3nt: TGTGCCAGCAGCTCGGGACTAGCGGGAGCAAGTGAGCAGTTCTTC